This T cell receptor beta chain stems from a study of regulatory T cells in long-lasting Graves disease (dated by TCRdb to the early 2020s). With regard to the full study: To count as having persistent Graves' disease, a patient had to have received antithyroid drug treatment for over 5 years with TSH receptor autoantibodies remaining persistently positive. This study used TCR sequencing and RNA sequencing of peripheral blood to compare persistent Graves' disease patients against newly diagnosed Graves' disease patients. The study was registered as a clinical trial and conducted in China. TCR sequencing covered around 13 persistent and 20 or so newly diagnosed Graves' disease patients, 33 samples in total. On average, persistent Graves' disease patients in the clinical cohort had been on antithyroid drugs for around ten years.

Preparation of the library involved multiplex PCR. The data were produced on an Illumina HiSeq 4000. TCR beta libraries were built with iRepertoire HTBI primers and Arm-PCR amplification of CDR3 regions. Before sequencing, the PCR products went through gel purification. In the source study's methods: A total of some 65 TRBV and under 15 TRBJ segments were identified across samples and were used for gene usage analysis of CDR3 amino acid clonotypes. Filtered high-quality paired reads were merged into contigs using COPE and FqMerger. BLAST was used to align contigs to IMGT TRBV, TRBD and TRBJ reference genes, with CDR3 defined following IMGT. Highly expanded clones were defined as clonotypes with a frequency above 0.1%. Repertoire diversity was measured by Shannon entropy, and V-J evenness by the Gini coefficient. Public clonotypes were defined as clonotypes shared by more than one individual. TCRdb ran its own pipeline on the public reads, namely fastp trimming at Q25 and MiXCR clone calling, and kept in-frame beta chains. Rows with a matching CDR3 protein are joined into one entry that keeps the most common DNA and genes. The V and J calls shown here were made by TCRdb, not taken from the authors' results. This sample is represented by about 400,000 distinct CDR3 sequences; 20% of them were singletons. The ten most abundant clones make up around 20% of the sample.

CDR1 and CDR2 are drawn from the germline V gene: MDHEN, SYDVKM. The CDR3, from cysteine to phenylalanine, totals 13 residues. CDR3 DNA only is kept here, 39 bases in frame from base 1. V drops 5 bases and J drops 5 bases, leaving 10 bases in between. General study outcomes and caveats: Sequencing and analysis were limited to the TCR beta chain. Compared with newly diagnosed patients, patients with persistent Graves' disease had lower TCR Shannon entropy and fewer highly expanded clones, which suggests clonal expansion. Patients with persistent disease shared more public clonotypes (over 2,500) than newly diagnosed patients did (more than 900). The authors noted that the small sample size was a limitation that may lower accuracy. Because the primary lesion, thyroid tissue, could not be accessed, the study looked at peripheral blood alone. Preferential use of TRBV28, TRBJ1-2 and TRBJ2-5 was observed in persistent disease, whereas TRBV20-1 and TRBJ2-1 were favored in newly diagnosed disease.

This clonotype was counted at least ten times. Its binding antigen is unknown. Base qualities are missing; no much larger clone stands one base away. The sample's time point label, decoded: persistent/refractory GD, antithyroid drugs over 5 years with positive TRAb. For both TCR sequencing and RNA sequencing, RNA was extracted from PBMCs using TRIzol. The diagnosis of Graves' disease followed American Thyroid Association guidelines. Recruitment of patients was carried out at an endocrinology department in Xi'an, China. Each patient gave approximately 9 milliliters of peripheral blood, collected in an EDTA anticoagulant tube. PBMCs were isolated by Ficoll Paque Plus density gradient separation without further T cell sorting. An Agilent 2100 Bioanalyzer and agarose gel were used to check RNA quality, while a NanoDrop 2000 measured RNA concentration.

The chain employs TRBV28 and TRBJ1-5; TRBD1 is possibly the D segment (6 matching bases). Here the sequenced sample was peripheral blood mononuclear cells (PBMCs), taken when the disease was refractory, from a patient treated with antithyroid drugs. The source of this sequence is a female donor with Graves disease. In nucleotide form, the sequence is TGTGCCAGCAGTCCACAGGGTTATCAGCCCCAGCATTTT. This codes for CASSPQGYQPQHF.